The rows below give T cell receptor beta chains drawn from one sample of a study of blood T cell repertoires in COVID-19. Only in-frame clones appear in the TCRdb table, and some are missing; sequencing was by immunoSEQ multiplex PCR. The sample includes about 340,000 clones, around nine tenths of them seen just once. The sample comprised peripheral blood. Every receptor here comes from a young woman who had recovered from COVID-19. Each CDR3 is given with its conserved first and last residue. D genes are given only for firm matches. The size entry is marked missing in some rows and otherwise reads once, few, many or a size class.

v_gene	abundance	j_gene	d_gene	CDR3aa	CDR3nt
TRBV29-1	-	TRBJ2-3	TRBD1	CSGWGQGWTDTQYF	TGCAGCGGATGGGGACAGGGGTGGACAGATACGCAGTATTTT
TRBV6-5	-	TRBJ1-2	TRBD1	CASRKTGGHGYTF	TGTGCCAGCAGGAAGACAGGGGGCCATGGCTACACCTTC
TRBV11-3	-	TRBJ2-4	TRBD2	CASSASSGREIWDKNIQYF	TGTGCCAGCAGCGCCTCTAGCGGGAGAGAGATTTGGGACAAAAACATTCAGTACTTC
TRBV7-2	-	TRBJ2-3	-	CASSPNQARDTQYF	TGTGCCAGCAGCCCCAATCAGGCACGGGATACGCAGTATTTT
TRBV12-3/TRBV12-4	-	TRBJ1-6	TRBD1	CANDRVVNSPLHF	TGTGCCAACGACAGGGTTGTTAATTCACCCCTCCACTTT
TRBV20-1	-	TRBJ1-5	-	CSASSLGLNQPQHF	TGCAGTGCAAGTAGTTTGGGGCTTAATCAGCCCCAGCATTTT
TRBV24-1	-	TRBJ1-2	TRBD1	CATSDTSGTGVYGYTF	TGTGCCACCAGTGATACTTCCGGGACAGGGGTGTATGGCTACACCTTC
TRBV18	-	TRBJ2-1	TRBD2	CASSPSLAGGNEQFF	TGTGCCAGCTCACCATCGCTAGCGGGAGGGAATGAGCAGTTCTTC
TRBV7-2	-	TRBJ1-6	-	CASSLLQGANSPLHF	TGTGCCAGCAGCTTGCTACAGGGAGCTAATTCACCCCTCCACTTT
TRBV5-6	-	TRBJ1-1	TRBD1	CASRRTGRNTEAFF	TGTGCCAGCAGGAGGACAGGGAGGAACACTGAAGCTTTCTTT
TRBV11-3	once	TRBJ1-2	-	CAGFGRDRYGYTF	TGTGCCGGATTTGGCAGGGATCGCTATGGCTACACCTTC
TRBV5-1	-	TRBJ2-1	-	CASSKRNEQFF	TGCGCCAGCAGTAAGCGGAATGAGCAGTTCTTC
TRBV5-1	-	TRBJ1-2	-	CASSLAAGGDYGYTF	TGCGCCAGCAGCTTGGCCGCGGGGGGCGACTATGGCTACACCTTC
TRBV14	-	TRBJ2-6	-	CASSQEGTYRGPGANVLTF	TGTGCCAGCAGCCAAGAAGGCACATATCGGGGTCCTGGGGCCAACGTCCTGACTTTC
TRBV19	-	TRBJ2-2	TRBD2	CASSPGYRREDDTGELFF	TGTGCCAGTAGTCCCGGATACAGACGGGAGGATGACACCGGGGAGCTGTTTTTT
TRBV30	once	TRBJ1-6	TRBD1	CAWSAGQGIGNSPLHF	TGTGCCTGGAGTGCCGGACAGGGGATCGGTAATTCACCCCTCCACTTT
TRBV24-1	-	TRBJ2-5	-	CATSASGLQETQYF	TGTGCCACCTCAGCGTCCGGTCTCCAAGAGACCCAGTACTTC
TRBV14	-	TRBJ2-3	-	CASSQGLRGASTDTQYF	TGTGCCAGCAGCCAAGGGCTGCGCGGAGCCTCCACAGATACGCAGTATTTT
TRBV11-2	-	TRBJ1-3	-	CASSLAGNTIYF	TGTGCCAGCAGCTTAGCAGGAAACACCATATATTTT
TRBV28	once	TRBJ2-3	-	CASSFPPLEAFSTDTQYF	TGTGCCAGCAGTTTCCCCCCTCTAGAGGCGTTCAGCACAGATACGCAGTATTTT
TRBV15	-	TRBJ1-2	-	CATSSRATGSGYTF	TGTGCCACCAGCAGTAGGGCGACAGGCTCAGGCTACACCTTC
TRBV10-3	-	TRBJ2-2	TRBD1	CAISDQGAGGELFF	TGTGCCATCAGTGACCAGGGGGCAGGCGGGGAGCTGTTTTTT
TRBV19	-	TRBJ2-1	-	CASSIWVAPSSYNEQFF	TGTGCCAGTAGTATCTGGGTCGCCCCTAGCTCCTACAATGAGCAGTTCTTC
TRBV4-1	-	TRBJ1-4	TRBD1	CASSSRPGQDLGFNEKLFF	TGCGCCAGCAGCTCACGACCGGGACAGGATTTGGGGTTTAATGAAAAACTGTTTTTT
TRBV5-1	-	TRBJ1-2	TRBD1	CASGIQGTGYGYTF	TGCGCCAGCGGGATACAAGGGACAGGCTATGGCTACACCTTC
TRBV2	-	TRBJ1-5	-	CASSGPQVSNQPQHF	TGTGCCAGCAGTGGCCCTCAGGTTAGCAATCAGCCCCAGCATTTT
TRBV7-2	-	TRBJ1-1	-	CASSFQGDSTEAFF	TGTGCCAGCAGCTTCCAGGGTGATAGTACTGAAGCTTTCTTT
TRBV18	-	TRBJ2-1	TRBD2	CASSPTSGRAGEQFF	TGTGCCAGCTCACCGACTAGCGGGAGGGCCGGTGAGCAGTTCTTC
TRBV6-2/TRBV6-3	-	TRBJ1-1	TRBD1	CASSYLGWDRERNTEAFF	TGTGCCAGCAGTTACCTGGGCTGGGACAGGGAACGGAACACTGAAGCTTTCTTT
TRBV28	-	TRBJ1-1	-	CASSSGYPEAFF	TGTGCCAGCAGCTCAGGGTACCCTGAAGCTTTCTTT
TRBV18	once	TRBJ1-5	TRBD1	CASSDRDQPQHF	TGTGCCAGCTCAGACAGGGATCAGCCCCAGCATTTT
TRBV19	-	TRBJ1-4	-	CASSSGTSSEKLFF	TGTGCCAGTAGTAGCGGGACCTCAAGTGAAAAACTGTTTTTT
TRBV25-1	-	TRBJ1-2	-	CASSEDRGAANYGYTF	TGTGCCAGCAGTGAAGACCGCGGAGCAGCTAACTATGGCTACACCTTC
TRBV13	-	TRBJ1-2	-	CASSLSGQPIYGYTF	TGTGCCAGCAGCTTATCTGGACAGCCTATCTATGGCTACACCTTC
TRBV30	-	TRBJ1-3	-	CAWSAHGNTIYF	TGTGCCTGGAGCGCACACGGAAACACCATATATTTT
TRBV3-1/TRBV3-2	-	TRBJ2-2	TRBD2	CASSDGIPAGFTGELFF	TGTGCCAGCAGCGACGGGATACCAGCGGGATTCACCGGGGAGCTGTTTTTT
TRBV6-6	-	TRBJ2-6	-	CASTYGAPSGANVLTF	TGTGCCAGCACCTACGGAGCCCCCTCTGGGGCCAACGTCCTGACTTTC